These 4 T cell receptor beta chains originate from one sample sequenced in a study of PD-L1 blockade in urothelial cancer. Libraries were prepared by immunoSEQ multiplex PCR; TCRdb keeps only in-frame clonotypes and omits some of them. The sample includes approximately 94,000 clones, roughly 91% of them seen just once. The time point is: pretreatment peripheral blood. The material sequenced was PBMCs, taken around atezolizumab (anti-PD-L1) treatment. Every receptor here comes from a man aged 60 to 69 with urothelial cancer.

This clone was picked up a small number of times. V usage is TRBV7-2 and J usage is TRBJ1-2; D ambiguous. This CDR3 has 13 residues. Trimming removed 5 bases at V and 3 bases at J, with 10 bases between. Germline V gene sequence: CDR1 SGHTA, CDR2 FQGNSA. The CDR3: CASSPTMHYGYTF. In DNA, the CDR3 is TGTGCCAGCAGCCCTACTATGCACTATGGCTACACCTTC.

The table lists this clone with a few counts. The chain links TRBV25-1 to TRBJ2-3, with 7 bases identical to TRBD1. Germline lookup yields CDR1 MGHDK and CDR2 SYGVNS. The CDR3 length is 16 residues. Trimming removed 4 bases from V and 2 bases from J; junction bases left unmatched: 9. DNA of the CDR3: TGTGCCAGCAGTGGCCCGACAGGGAAGAACACAGATACGCAGTATTTT. Translated: CASSGPTGKNTDTQYF.

This chain uses TRBV2 with TRBJ2-6; D is perhaps TRBD1 (6 bases). This CDR3 has 15 residues. Germline V gene sequence: CDR1 SNHLY, CDR2 FYNNEI. Deletions cut 8 bases from V and 9 bases from J, with 20 bases between. In nucleotides, the CDR3 is TGTGCCAGCGGAACCAGGACAGACCGTGGCAACGTCCTGACTTTC. This codes for CASGTRTDRGNVLTF.

This rearrangement joins TRBV2 to TRBJ1-5; D not certain. The CDR3 consists of 12 residues. CDR1 and CDR2 from the germline V gene are SNHLY and FYNNEI. CDR3 nucleotides: TGTGCTACACAAGGGAGAAATCAGCCCCAGCATTTT. Translated, it gives CATQGRNQPQHF.